These T cell receptor beta chains were read from a single sample in a study of a mutant IDH1 vaccine in newly diagnosed glioma. TCRdb's copy holds only in-frame clones and misses some; the assay was immunoSEQ multiplex PCR. The table includes tens of thousands of clones, roughly 76% detected once. Their specific antigens are unknown. Sequenced material: PBMCs, taken from a glioma patient whose treatment included an IDH1 peptide vaccine. The receptor set was obtained from a man between 45 and 60 years old with glioma. The CDR3 runs from the conserved cysteine through the conserved F or W. The order of the fields is V gene, J gene, CDR3 length, clone size, CDR3 protein. Where a row states a size, it is once, few, many or the class of an expanded clone; other rows omit it.

>TRBV6-1|TRBJ1-5|12|-
CASLEPLKPQHF
>TRBV28|TRBJ1-2|16|-
CASSLPPGPANYGYTF
>TRBV25-1|TRBJ1-2|15|once
CASSEAGELRSGYTF
>TRBV6-1|TRBJ1-1|15|-
CASTEFGWGNTEAFF
>TRBV6-1|TRBJ2-7|12|-
CASSINGPEQYF
>TRBV19|TRBJ1-5|13|-
CASSGTGRQPQHF
>TRBV5-1|TRBJ1-1|16|once
CASSSQPGQYNTEAFF
>TRBV28|TRBJ1-2|11|once
CASKRYSGYTF
>TRBV27|TRBJ1-5|14|-
CASSGGPGNQPQHF
>TRBV28|TRBJ1-5|16|-
CASSLRGGAGYQPQHF
>TRBV7-9|TRBJ2-3|13|-
CASSLVTPDTQYF
>TRBV15|TRBJ1-5|15|-
CATSSQGFSNQPQHF
>TRBV25-1|TRBJ1-4|16|-
CASSEYPTGLGEKLFF
>TRBV14|TRBJ2-3|15|-
CASSQDVGILDTQYF
>TRBV6-6|TRBJ2-7|16|-
CASSDPGLAGSYEQYF
>TRBV10-3|TRBJ1-2|14|-
CAISERDAYGGYTF
>TRBV2|TRBJ2-3|13|-
CASSEEGTDTQYF
>TRBV7-2|TRBJ2-6|17|-
CASSHRVQSSGANVLTF
>TRBV2|TRBJ2-7|13|-
CASSLEQSYEQYF
>TRBV28|TRBJ1-2|14|-
CASSLGQGHYGYTF
>TRBV20-1|TRBJ1-2|11|few
CSASRQKTYTF
>TRBV29-1|TRBJ1-4|14|-
CSVGSPARNEKLFF
>TRBV11-2|TRBJ2-7|17|-
CASSWSGDSRRAYEQYF
>TRBV27|TRBJ2-1|15|-
CASRPPGGAYNEQFF
>TRBV2|TRBJ2-5|15|-
CASSEPERSQETQYF
>TRBV19|TRBJ1-3|15|-
CASSIDLSPGNTIYF
>TRBV4-2|TRBJ1-2|16|-
CASSRLEGAAGYGYTF
>TRBV6-1|TRBJ1-4|13|-
CASGANPSEKLFF
>TRBV2|TRBJ2-1|16|-
CASSEWDRVLGNEQFF
>TRBV6-1|TRBJ2-1|14|-
CASSEPGQPNEQFF
>TRBV5-1|TRBJ1-1|16|-
CASSFEISRGHTEAFF
>TRBV2|TRBJ2-3|12|-
CASTGDTDTQYF
>TRBV6-5|TRBJ1-1|13|-
CASRRTENTEAFF
>TRBV5-1|TRBJ2-1|13|-
CASSWSQEGEQFF
>TRBV11-2|TRBJ1-1|15|-
CASSLGETGWSEAFF
>TRBV5-6|TRBJ2-2|12|-
CASSLVAGELFF
>TRBV7-9|TRBJ2-7|14|-
CASSRDSFRYEQYF
>TRBV25-1|TRBJ1-3|17|-
CASSSPGTAFSGNTIYF
>TRBV27|TRBJ2-1|16|-
CASSWRIAGGAVEQFF
>TRBV9|TRBJ2-7|11|-
CASSLGREQYF
>TRBV6-4|TRBJ2-3|16|-
CASSDTPGLDTDTQYF
>TRBV6-5|TRBJ1-2|14|-
CASSYSNGRVGYTF
>TRBV29-1|TRBJ2-6|15|few
CSVEAGFSGANVLTF
>TRBV5-1|TRBJ2-7|11|-
CASSLGGEQYF
>TRBV5-6|TRBJ2-7|16|-
CASSLYSRGETYEQYF
>TRBV5-1|TRBJ2-6|15|-
CASRFPDPGANVLTF
>TRBV4-1|TRBJ2-5|16|-
CASSQGPGQGGETQYF
>TRBV7-9|TRBJ1-2|13|-
CASSSGQGNGYTF
>TRBV19|TRBJ2-7|14|-
CASSTGGGKYEQYF
>TRBV6-1|TRBJ2-7|12|-
CASSKGGYEQYF
>TRBV9|TRBJ2-2|12|-
CASCRDTGELFF
>TRBV7-2|TRBJ2-2|15|-
CASSAGGANTGELFF